This TCR beta chain is from a study of radiation and T cells in renal cell carcinoma (dated by TCRdb to about 2020). Broadly, across the study: A total of under 60 samples underwent TCR beta sequencing, made up of approximately 26 tumors and roughly 27 peripheral blood samples. In the 53 samples combined, around 3.9 million unique CDR3 nucleotide sequences were found, encoding roughly 2,500,000 unique CDR3 amino acid sequences. Here is what the overall study found, with its caveats: Compared with control tumors, irradiated tumors had a greater number of dominant CDR3 motifs, and those motifs took up a bigger portion of the repertoire. With a single-armed trial design, the study had no way to address how radiation dose or scheduling affects the TCR repertoire. Because only small tumor regions of 0.9 to 1 g were available, the study did not capture intratumoral heterogeneity. TCR clonality was higher in irradiated tumors than in controls, as the top 100 clonotypes made up an average of about 54% of the repertoire in irradiated tumors compared with around 43% in nephrectomy-only tumors.

The sample's time point label, decoded: tumor resected at nephrectomy. The sample's treatment or condition label, in plain terms: treatment-naive control, cytoreductive nephrectomy. The control tumors were taken from treatment-naive renal cell carcinoma patients who had cytoreductive nephrectomy with no earlier radiation. Every patient had renal cell carcinoma of clear cell pathology. Control tumors used for TCR sequencing came from a few females and roughly eleven males, resected 2011 to 2014, with median age around 50 years (range about 40 to 90). The tumors were dissociated mechanically, digested with collagenase/hyaluronidase at 37 degrees C, processed in gentleMACS C tubes, and kept in liquid nitrogen. Genomic DNA for TCR sequencing was prepared using the QIAamp DNA Blood Mini Kit (Qiagen). Only samples passing all quality control checks were included in the analyses. Following the manufacturer's recommendations, the immunoSEQ kit was used to generate TCR beta libraries from genomic DNA. To prepare libraries, a first multiplex PCR with proprietary primers was run, followed by a second PCR that added unique barcodes, and a bead cleanup was done after each round. Each sample batch included a kit-provided positive control reaction and a negative control reaction. The final libraries were assessed on an Agilent 4200 TapeStation D1000 ScreenTape, pooled by volume, and quantified by qPCR. Sequencing was performed on an Illumina NextSeq500 with a MidOutput 150-cycle cartridge, and 156 Read1 and 15 Index1 cycles were run with kit custom primers. The pooled library was loaded at about 0.96 pM, and 20% PhiX control was spiked in. Per the authors' processing: Vendor-processed data were analyzed in R, with a clonotype defined as all T cells sharing the same CDR3 nucleotide sequence. For clone abundance analyses, frequencies were normalized to the 10,000 most abundant clones in each sample. Public T cell clones, which averaged fewer than five per sample, were excluded before analysis. ImmunoMap was used for dominant motif analysis with the PAM10 matrix, a gap penalty of 30, and a homology threshold of 0.3, and any motif reaching a cumulative frequency of at least 0.01 was considered dominant. Sourced from immuneACCESS, this table was stored by TCRdb with only in-frame sequences that have V and J called. A share of the clones is absent; for the studies checked, an unresolved V gene accounts for under half, and the remainder has no known explanation. V, J and clone size are those of that table, while D and trimming were read from the DNA. This sample has about 10,000 clones in its table, and 50% to 65% of those were observed once. The top ten clones comprise around 10% of the sample.

On this clone itself: Which antigen it targets is not known. No base-level quality is on record; no much larger clone is a single base apart. Other DNA sequences in this sample translate to the same CDR3.

V loses 8 bases of germline sequence and J loses 5 bases, and the interval between the two ends is 6 bases. The CDR3 sequence holds 10 residues, the cysteine and phenylalanine included. The only DNA kept is the CDR3, 30 bases in frame from the first base. Based on the germline V gene (reference sequence), the CDR1 and CDR2 sequences are MNHEY and SMNVEV. The receptor comes from a man aged 35-49 years with renal cell carcinoma. The sample consisted of tumor tissue, taken from a patient whose treatment was nephrectomy without radiotherapy. The receptor chain draws on TRBV27 and TRBJ2-5; TRBD2 might be the D gene, on 6 matching bases. The DNA is TGTGCCAGCGGGAGGGAGACCCAGTACTTC. Translated, it gives CASGRETQYF.